Listed below are T cell receptor beta chains from one sample, sequenced in a study of cytomegalovirus exposure and HLA in healthy donors. TCRdb keeps only in-frame clones here, not all; method: immunoSEQ multiplex PCR. The table has about 130,000 clones, approximately 94% seen once; the top ten hold 1.7%. Input material: PBMCs. The receptors here all came from a man younger than 35 in good health and CMV-seronegative. Each CDR3 is given with its conserved first and last residue. D genes are given only for firm matches.

j_call,d_call,v_call,cdr3_nt,cdr3_aa
TRBJ1-2,-,TRBV5-4,TGTGCCAGCTCCACCGCCCGAGACAGGTCGGCTGGCTACACCTTC,CASSTARDRSAGYTF
TRBJ2-2,TRBD1,TRBV27,TGTGCCAGCAGCCGAGGGCCCTCAGGGGGGAACACCGGGGAGCTGTTTTTT,CASSRGPSGGNTGELFF
TRBJ2-2,TRBD1,TRBV28,TGTGCCAGCAGATCCGGGACAGGGTATATGACCGGGGAGCTGTTTTTT,CASRSGTGYMTGELFF
TRBJ1-4,-,TRBV7-6,TGTGCCAGCAGCCGTGGCAACTACAATGAAAAACTGTTTTTT,CASSRGNYNEKLFF
TRBJ2-1,-,TRBV9,TGTGCCAGCAGCGTATCCCCAGGGGGGCGCGGGGATGAGCAGTTCTTC,CASSVSPGGRGDEQFF
TRBJ1-2,-,TRBV9,TGTGCCAGCAGCGTAGGAGGAGGGATTAGAGGCTACACCTTC,CASSVGGGIRGYTF
TRBJ2-1,TRBD2,TRBV29-1,TGCAGCGTTGTTTGGGCCGCTAGCGGGGGACACAATGAGCAGTTCTTC,CSVVWAASGGHNEQFF
TRBJ2-3,TRBD1,TRBV7-9,TGTGCCAGCAGCGGCGAGACAGGGGTGGCAGATACGCAGTATTTT,CASSGETGVADTQYF
TRBJ2-5,TRBD1,TRBV7-3,TGTGCCAGCAGCTTAAGACAGGGTCGGCCAGAGACCCAGTACTTC,CASSLRQGRPETQYF
TRBJ1-5,TRBD1,TRBV5-5,TGTGCCAGCACTCTTTCGGGACAGGGCAATCAGCCCCAGCATTTT,CASTLSGQGNQPQHF